This T cell receptor (beta chain) was profiled in a study of blood T cell repertoires in COVID-19. Study in general: Samples representing acute and convalescent COVID-19 were sourced from the United States, Italy and Spain.

The CDR3 runs to 13 residues. The V end lost 4 bases, the J end lost 7 bases, and 12 bases lay between the germline ends. Germline values: CDR1 SGHRS, CDR2 YFSETQ. Profiled with immunoSEQ multiplex PCR; TCRdb holds only in-frame clones, not every one. The sample yields about 40,000 clones, roughly 80% seen once. What was sequenced was peripheral blood. The receptor's source is a man older than 75 with active or convalescent COVID-19. V and J are TRBV5-1 and TRBJ2-1, with D possibly matching TRBD2 (6 bases). CDR3 region: CASSDIRGNEQFF. DNA for the CDR3: TGCGCCAGCAGCGACATACGGGGGAATGAGCAGTTCTTC.